This T cell receptor (beta chain) was observed in a study of blood T cell repertoires in COVID-19. Study context: COVID-19 samples collected from the United States, Italy and Spain covered acute and convalescent phases. In each case, the material was cDNA or gDNA derived from T cells, B-cell-depleted T cells, or PBMCs.

This clone was seen just once. Germline V lookup: CDR1 LNHDA, CDR2 SQIVND (reference sequence). This CDR3 has 14 amino acids. V lost 1 base and J 1 base, leaving 7 bases between the germline ends. Authors' processing steps: Estimates of nucleated cell counts were drawn from the amplification of reference gene primers. Repertoires were generated with immunoSEQ multiplex PCR, while TCRdb's copy carries only in-frame clones and drops some. The V and J calls and clone size come from that table; D and trimming were worked out from the DNA. The sample includes under 55,000 clones, around 90% seen only once; the top ten take less than 2.5%.

The V call is TRBV19, the J call TRBJ1-1; D is unresolved. The origin of this receptor is a human donor in a cohort sampled during active COVID-19. The sample was peripheral blood. The CDR3 here is CASSIAKSNTEAFF. The CDR3 nucleotides are TGTGCCAGTAGTATAGCCAAATCGAACACTGAAGCTTTCTTT.